The 28 T cell receptor beta chains listed next were all sequenced from one sample in a study of shared clonotypes between healthy human individuals. Only in-frame clones appear in the TCRdb table, and some are missing; sequencing was by immunoSEQ multiplex PCR. The sample consists of roughly 1 million clones, approximately 80% of them appearing once. The sequenced sample consisted of memory CD4+ T cells from PBMCs. Noted subset: CD45RA-negative fraction. Every receptor here comes from a man between 18 and 29 years old in good health. Some clones in this sample may be carry-over from other donors' samples.

The V gene is TRBV27, the J gene TRBJ2-7; 12 bases align to TRBD2. Germline assignment: CDR1 MNHEY and CDR2 SMNVEV (reference sequence). V dropped 10 bases and J dropped 5; count of bases not matched to a gene: 12. This CDR3 has 15 amino acids. CDR3 nucleotides: TGTGCCATGAATCTGGGACTAGCGGGTGTCGACGAGCAGTACTTC. Translating it yields CAMNLGLAGVDEQYF.

This sequence joins TRBV27 and TRBJ2-7; either TRBD1 or TRBD2 may supply D (5 bases each). The CDR3 length is 13 residues. Trimming left V 4 bases short and J 3 bases short, with 10 bases between. CDR1 and CDR2 from the germline V gene are MNHEY and SMNVEV (reference sequence). The CDR3 nucleotides are TGTGCCAGCAGTTGGGGACGGAACTACGAGCAGTACTTC. It codes for CASSWGRNYEQYF.

This sequence joins TRBV7-8 and TRBJ1-5; D remains unclear. Germline-derived CDR1 and CDR2 are SGHVS and FQNEAQ. The CDR3 loop spans 17 amino acids. V was pared by 1 base and J by 0 bases, with 13 bases between. For the CDR3, the DNA is TGTGCCAGCAGCTTAGAATCGCGGGGTTATAGCAATCAGCCCCAGCATTTT. This codes for CASSLESRGYSNQPQHF.

The chain combines TRBV27 with TRBJ1-2, with D uncertain. The CDR3 consists of 13 residues. CDR1 is MNHEY and CDR2 is SMNVEV in the germline V gene (reference sequence). V shed 4 bases and J shed 4 bases, with 10 bases lying between them. The CDR3 sequence: CASSSAGFYGYTF. In DNA form, the CDR3 reads TGTGCCAGCAGTTCGGCAGGCTTCTATGGCTACACCTTC.

The chain couples TRBV9 to TRBJ1-1; TRBD1 agrees at 7 bases. Germline V gene lookup returns CDR1 SGDLS and CDR2 YYNGEE. The length of the CDR3 is 14 residues. V gave up 2 bases and J gave up 4 bases; unmatched junction bases: 5. The DNA of the CDR3 is TGTGCCAGCAGCGTGGAGGGGGCAGGCACTGAAGCTTTCTTT. Protein sequence: CASSVEGAGTEAFF.

This chain joins TRBV19 and TRBJ1-2; D unresolved. The CDR3 is 12 amino acids. V lost 3 bases and J 4 bases, leaving 6 bases between the germline ends. Germline CDR1 and CDR2: LNHDA and SQIVND (reference sequence). CDR3 residues: CASSINGYGYTF. Written as DNA, the CDR3 is TGTGCCAGTAGTATTAACGGCTATGGCTACACCTTC. Drawing the rest from reference TRBV19 and TRBJ1-2, the complete variable domain is DGGITQSPKYLFRKEGQNVTLSCEQNLNHDAMYWYRQDPGQGLRLIYYSQIVNDFQKGDIAEGYSVSREKKESFPLTVTSAQKNPTAFYLCASSINGYGYTFGSGTRLTVV.

This chain connects TRBV5-8 to TRBJ2-6; D perhaps matches TRBD1 (6 bases). CDR3 length: 15 residues. The germline V and J ends were trimmed by 0 bases and 6 bases, with 10 bases remaining between them. CDR1 is SGHTS, CDR2 YDEGEE, per germline. In DNA, the CDR3 is TGTGCCAGCAGCTTGGAGGGGGTTAAGGCCAACGTCCTGACTTTC. Its translation: CASSLEGVKANVLTF.

V gene TRBV7-9 combines with J gene TRBJ1-4, with 11 nucleotides matching TRBD1. V shed 5 bases and J 7 bases; nucleotides not matched to a gene: 6. Germline CDR1 reads SEHNR; CDR2 reads FQNEAQ (reference sequence). This CDR3 has 15 amino acids. CDR3 sequence (DNA): TGTGCCAGCAGCACGGGACAGGGGGGCGGTGAAAAACTGTTTTTT. It specifies CASSTGQGGGEKLFF.

CDR3 DNA sequence: TGCGCCAGCAGTGGGACGGAAGCCCAGCATTTT. Translated, it gives CASSGTEAQHF. V gene TRBV10-1 combines with J gene TRBJ1-5; D is uncertain. V dropped 4 bases and J dropped 11 bases, with 9 bases sitting between them. The CDR3 consists of 11 residues. CDR1 is WNHNN and CDR2 is SYGVQD in the germline V gene (reference sequence).

The chain has TRBV11-2 and TRBJ1-2; no clear D. Trimming left V 3 bases short and J 7 bases short, with 12 bases between. The length of the CDR3 is 13 residues. CDR1 and CDR2 from the germline V gene are SGHAT and FQNNGV. CDR3 in amino acids: CASSFPVRGGYTF. CDR3 DNA: TGTGCCAGCAGCTTCCCTGTACGGGGTGGCTACACCTTC.

V usage is TRBV6-5 and J usage is TRBJ2-1, with D maybe TRBD2 (7 bases). This CDR3 contains 14 residues. Trimming shortened V by 8 bases and J by 7 bases, and 18 bases separated the two germline ends. Germline CDR1 reads MNHEY; CDR2 reads SVGAGI. The CDR3 here is CASGRRGLGNEQFF. Written as DNA, the CDR3 is TGTGCCAGCGGAAGGCGGGGGCTCGGGAATGAGCAGTTCTTC.

This chain connects TRBV28 to TRBJ2-3, with 7 bases matching TRBD2. The CDR3 runs 15 residues. The germline V gene encodes CDR1 MDHEN and CDR2 SYDVKM. V was clipped by 5 bases and J by 6 bases; unmatched bases: 11. CDR3 residues: CASSGLAALRDTQYF. The CDR3 bases are TGTGCCAGCAGTGGGCTAGCGGCGCTACGCGATACGCAGTATTTT.

The table lists this clone with a count of one. The chain joins TRBV5-4 to TRBJ1-1; no reliable D call. Germline V gene sequence: CDR1 SGHNT, CDR2 YYREEE (reference sequence). This CDR3 region has 15 residues. Between the trimmed V and J ends, which lost 0 bases and 1 base, there was a span of 10 bases. In nucleotides, the CDR3 is TGTGCCAGCAGCTTGGCCGGATCAGCGAACACTGAAGCTTTCTTT. Protein sequence: CASSLAGSANTEAFF.

Concerning this clone: At one end the junction does not follow the germline gene, possibly because of a read error. The chain links TRBV18 to TRBJ2-3; D uncertain. The CDR3 is 16 residues long. Per the germline V gene, CDR1 is KGHSH and CDR2 is LQKENI. Here the CDR3 DNA reads TGTGCCAGCTCACCCTATTTGGAACAGAGCACCGATACGCAGTATTTT. It translates to CASSPYLEQSTDTQYF.

On this clone itself: Other DNA variants within this sample encode the same CDR3. The chain joins TRBV27 to TRBJ2-7; D might be TRBD2 (5 bases). Trimming pared 2 bases from V and 3 bases from J, leaving 8 bases between. There are 13 residues in the CDR3. CDR1 MNHEY and CDR2 SMNVEV come from the germline V gene (reference sequence). CDR3 in DNA: TGTGCCAGCAGTTTAAGGGAGCGCTACGAGCAGTACTTC. Amino acid sequence: CASSLRERYEQYF.

The V and J genes are TRBV11-3 and TRBJ2-5; D remains ambiguous. Germline V gene lookup returns CDR1 SGHNT and CDR2 YENEEA. The CDR3 has 12 amino acids. Trimming cost V 1 base and J 7 bases, with 7 bases left between them. The CDR3 coding sequence is TGTGCCAGCAGCTTAGGCGGCGGGACCCAGTACTTC. Amino acids: CASSLGGGTQYF.

A word on this clone: In the same sample, other DNA sequences code for this CDR3. The chain links TRBV9 to TRBJ2-5, with 11 bases lining up with TRBD2. The CDR3 contains 16 residues. CDR1 and CDR2 (germline): SGDLS, YYNGEE. V lost 0 bases to trimming and J lost 1 base; unmatched junction nucleotides: 2. CDR3 protein: CASSVGLAGSQETQYF. The CDR3 bases are TGTGCCAGCAGCGTAGGACTAGCGGGAAGCCAAGAGACCCAGTACTTC.

The chain uses TRBV5-4 and TRBJ2-7; the D gene is possibly TRBD2 (5 bases). Germline V gives CDR1 SGHNT, CDR2 YYREEE (reference sequence). Trimming took 2 bases from V and 6 from J, leaving 18 bases between them. The CDR3 sequence is 15 residues long. CDR3 coding DNA: TGTGCCAGCAGCTTCTTTGGAGGAGGAGGCCTCGAGCAGTACTTC. Encoded protein: CASSFFGGGGLEQYF.

This clone was seen a handful of times. The chain is built from TRBV18 and TRBJ1-4, with 7 bases matching TRBD1. The CDR3 extends over 14 amino acids. With 2 bases clipped from V and 5 bases from J, the junction kept 2 bases outside the gene matches. From germline, CDR1 is KGHSH and CDR2 LQKENI. In DNA form, the CDR3 reads TGTGCCAGCTCACCAGGACAGGTCAATGAAAAACTGTTTTTT. Translation gives CASSPGQVNEKLFF.

This chain links TRBV9 with TRBJ1-1; no reliable D call. CDR3 length equals 11 residues. Germline V gene data show CDR1 as SGDLS and CDR2 as YYNGEE. V shed 3 bases and J shed 7 bases, with 7 bases lying between them. The CDR3 DNA sequence: TGTGCCAGCAGCGATCCCGGTGAAGCTTTCTTT. Amino acid sequence: CASSDPGEAFF.

The chain recombines TRBV15 with TRBJ1-5, with D tentatively TRBD1 (5 bases). V shed 0 bases and J shed 7 bases, with 13 bases lying between them. The CDR3 is 15 amino acids. CDR1 and CDR2 from the germline V gene are LNHNV and YYDKDF (reference sequence). The CDR3, as DNA: TGTGCCACCAGCAGAGATGATAGGGGCGGGCAGCCCCAGCATTTT. Protein: CATSRDDRGGQPQHF. The full variable domain, its missing parts supplied by reference TRBV15 and TRBJ1-5, is DAMVIQNPRYQVTQFGKPVTLSCSQTLNHNVMYWYQQKSSQAPKLLFHYYDKDFNNEADTPDNFQSRRPNTSFCFLDIRSPGLGDTAMYLCATSRDDRGGQPQHFGDGTRLSIL.

J is TRBJ2-2 and V is TRBV5-4; D is ambiguous. The V gene's germline CDR1 is SGHNT and CDR2 YYREEE (reference sequence). Trimming left V 1 base short and J 5 bases short, with 9 bases between. The CDR3 contains 14 residues. The CDR3 nucleotides are TGTGCCAGCAGCTTGCCCCCGGGTACCGGGGAGCTGTTTTTT. Translation: CASSLPPGTGELFF. Full variable domain (rest looked up from reference TRBV5-4 and TRBJ2-2): ETGVTQSPTHLIKTRGQQVTLRCSSQSGHNTVSWYQQALGQGPQFIFQYYREEENGRGNFPPRFSGLQFPNYSSELNVNALELDDSALYLCASSLPPGTGELFFGEGSRLTVL.

As regards this clone: Distinct nucleotide sequences in the sample also encode this CDR3. The chain joins TRBV5-1 to TRBJ1-5; D ambiguous. The germline CDR1 and CDR2 sequences are SGHRS and YFSETQ. CDR3 length equals 15 residues. V was pared by 4 bases and J by 1 base, with 12 bases between. The CDR3 DNA reads as TGCGCCAGCAGCCTCACCGGACTGAGCAATCAGCCCCAGCATTTT. Its translation: CASSLTGLSNQPQHF. Drawing the rest from reference TRBV5-1 and TRBJ1-5, the complete variable domain is KAGVTQTPRYLIKTRGQQVTLSCSPISGHRSVSWYQQTPGQGLQFLFEYFSETQRNKGNFPGRFSGRQFSNSRSEMNVSTLELGDSALYLCASSLTGLSNQPQHFGDGTRLSIL.

V usage is TRBV28 and J usage is TRBJ2-7; the match to TRBD1 covers 7 bases. This CDR3 is built from 16 residues. The junction had 14 bases not matched to a gene; V was cut back by 3 bases and J by 6 bases. Germline CDR1 is MDHEN and CDR2 is SYDVKM. CDR3 loop: CASSFSRAQGYAEQYF. In nucleotides, the CDR3 is TGTGCCAGCAGTTTTTCCCGTGCACAGGGGTATGCCGAGCAGTACTTC.

This chain uses TRBV6-6 with TRBJ2-7; weak D call: TRBD2 (5 bases). V was trimmed by 2 bases and J by 3 bases, leaving 11 bases between them. This CDR3 has 14 amino acids. Germline V gene data show CDR1 as MNHNY and CDR2 as SVGAGI (reference sequence). The CDR3 is CASSYGGSVYEQYF. The DNA for the CDR3 is TGTGCCAGCAGTTACGGAGGATCGGTCTACGAGCAGTACTTC.

The chain carries TRBV6-5 and TRBJ2-1; TRBD2 agrees at 8 bases. This CDR3 is built from 16 residues. CDR1 and CDR2 from the germline V gene are MNHEY and SVGAGI. V lost 8 bases and J lost 5; bases outside the gene matches: 14. In DNA, the CDR3 is TGTGCCAGCCGCTACTGGCGGGAGGCCATCGACAATGAGCAGTTCTTC. Protein: CASRYWREAIDNEQFF.

CDR3 DNA: TGTGCCAGCAGTGGGGGGCCGTATAGCAATCAGCCCCAGCATTTT. It codes for CASSGGPYSNQPQHF. V gene TRBV2 combines with J gene TRBJ1-5; a possible D gene is TRBD1 (6 bases). The germline CDR1 and CDR2 sequences are SNHLY and FYNNEI. Trimming left V 4 bases short and J 0 bases short, with 10 bases between. This CDR3 is 15 amino acids long.

The genes are TRBV30 and TRBJ1-6, with 8 bases matching TRBD1. Trimming took 2 bases from V and 4 from J; bases not matched to a gene: 13. CDR3 length: 18 residues. The germline V gene has CDR1 GTSNPN and CDR2 SVGIG (reference sequence). Written as DNA, the CDR3 is TGTGCCTGGAGTTCCCCTCAGGGGGCCCGGGTTTATAATTCACCCCTCCACTTT. Translating gives CAWSSPQGARVYNSPLHF.